Listed below are T cell receptor beta chains from one sample, sequenced in a study of cytomegalovirus exposure and HLA in healthy donors. Repertoires were generated with immunoSEQ multiplex PCR, while TCRdb's copy carries only in-frame clones and drops some. The sample lists roughly 50,000 clones, 90% occurring once. Sequenced material: PBMCs. The receptors here all came from a man younger than 35 in good health and CMV-seronegative. Each CDR3 is given with its conserved first and last residue.

TRBV5-4	TRBJ2-5	CASSQTSDISRETQYF
TRBV29-1	TRBJ2-1	CSVDLWGQGDEQFF
TRBV15	TRBJ2-5	CATRGDRGRLETQYF
TRBV11-3	TRBJ1-1	CASSLESGAEAFF
TRBV7-9	TRBJ2-7	CASSPKKSDRLYYEQYF
TRBV11-2	TRBJ2-7	CASSFGQVPSYEQYF
TRBV5-1	TRBJ1-4	CASSRGFSTNEKLFF
TRBV9	TRBJ2-3	CASSVGLAGDSNTQYF
TRBV5-5	TRBJ2-3	CASSPTTPRSTDTQYF
TRBV19	TRBJ2-7	CASSIADRGLYEQYF
TRBV5-6	TRBJ1-1	CASSSRGGLTNTEAFF
TRBV7-2	TRBJ1-1	CASSLGPGQGGPEAFF
TRBV11-1	TRBJ2-1	CASSTVQGGNNEQFF
TRBV19	TRBJ2-2	CASSRASEITGELFF
TRBV7-9	TRBJ2-1	CASSLGTGGRANEQFF
TRBV11-2	TRBJ2-3	CASSTLAGAGTDTQYF
TRBV27	TRBJ2-1	CASSLTGLAGGTGDEQFF
TRBV15	TRBJ2-7	CATRDSSGSTYEQYF
TRBV9	TRBJ2-1	CASSAEGQGTHNEQFF
TRBV14	TRBJ2-7	CASSPKGASQYF
TRBV28	TRBJ2-5	CASSLYRGLETQYF
TRBV6-5	TRBJ2-3	CASSYLTGATDTQYF
TRBV7-7	TRBJ2-2	CASRQGDTGELFF
TRBV11-3	TRBJ2-3	CASSRQGSPGDTQYF
TRBV28	TRBJ1-2	CASSSGGGTGGSAYGYTF
TRBV7-9	TRBJ2-7	CASSPLRYEQYF
TRBV19	TRBJ2-7	CASSFLTGSVEQYF
TRBV6-5	TRBJ2-1	CASSSRGQTVNEQFF
TRBV7-8	TRBJ2-1	CASSLKSGGDSYNEQFF
TRBV7-9	TRBJ2-5	CASSLRVGEETQYF
TRBV2	TRBJ2-5	CASKVDPGVETQYF
TRBV7-3	TRBJ2-3	CASSPSGGADTQYF
TRBV7-3	TRBJ2-1	CASSARGPGADEQFF
TRBV21-1	TRBJ2-5	CASPPQETQYF
TRBV7-8	TRBJ1-1	CASSSDGGNTEAFF